The subject of this entry is one TCR beta chain. The data derive from a study of blood T cells in healthy people across ages. It was with a sample-barcoded 5' primer and a J-beta primer mix that a second PCR of roughly 7 to 12 cycles was run. TCRdb ran MiXCR on the 5' RACE reads and lists one entry per CDR3 protein. The sample yields some 1.5 million distinct CDR3 sequences, about 42% seen once. The CDR3 loop spans 12 amino acids. CDR1 MDHEN and CDR2 SYDVKM come from the germline V gene. Trimming stripped 6 bases from V and 11 bases from J, with 11 bases between. Drawn from each donor were ten milliliters of peripheral blood. Each sample had at least 6 million PBMCs isolated.

The rearrangement links TRBV28 to TRBJ1-6, with D unresolved. The sequencing sample was made of blood. This TCR was recovered from a young woman in good health. The CDR3 spells CASSLRQPPLHF. CDR3 bases: TGTGCCAGCAGCCTCCGTCAGCCACCCCTCCACTTT.